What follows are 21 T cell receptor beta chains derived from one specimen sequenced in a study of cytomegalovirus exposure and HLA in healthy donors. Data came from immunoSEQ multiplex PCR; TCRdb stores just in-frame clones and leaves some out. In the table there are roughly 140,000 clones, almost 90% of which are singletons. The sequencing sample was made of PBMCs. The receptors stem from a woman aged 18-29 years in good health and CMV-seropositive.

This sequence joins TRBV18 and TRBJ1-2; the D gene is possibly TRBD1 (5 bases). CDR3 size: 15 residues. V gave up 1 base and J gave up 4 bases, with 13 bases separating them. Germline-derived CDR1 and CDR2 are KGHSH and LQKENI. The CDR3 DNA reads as TGTGCCAGCTCACCACAGAGAACCCAGGGCTATGGCTACACCTTC. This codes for CASSPQRTQGYGYTF.

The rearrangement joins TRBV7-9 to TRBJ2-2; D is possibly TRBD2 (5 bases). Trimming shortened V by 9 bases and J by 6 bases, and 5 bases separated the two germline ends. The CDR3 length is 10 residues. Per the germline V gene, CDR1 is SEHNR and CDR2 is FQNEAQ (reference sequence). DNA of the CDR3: TGTGCCAGGGACTCCGGGGAGCTGTTTTTT. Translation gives CARDSGELFF.

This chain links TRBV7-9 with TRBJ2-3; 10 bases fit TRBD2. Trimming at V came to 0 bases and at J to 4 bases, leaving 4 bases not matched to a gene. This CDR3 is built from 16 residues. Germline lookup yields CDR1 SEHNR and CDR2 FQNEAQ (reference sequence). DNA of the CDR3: TGTGCCAGCAGCTTAGCCAGCGGGAGGGATGCAGATACGCAGTATTTT. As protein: CASSLASGRDADTQYF. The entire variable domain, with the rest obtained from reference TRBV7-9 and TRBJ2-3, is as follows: DTGVSQNPRHKITKRGQNVTFRCDPISEHNRLYWYRQTLGQGPEFLTYFQNEAQLEKSRLLSDRFSAERPKGSFSTLEIQRTEQGDSAMYLCASSLASGRDADTQYFGPGTRLTVL.

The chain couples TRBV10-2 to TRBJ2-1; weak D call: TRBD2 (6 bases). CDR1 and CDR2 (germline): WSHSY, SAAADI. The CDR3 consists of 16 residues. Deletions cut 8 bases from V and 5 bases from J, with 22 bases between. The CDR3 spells CASSVGRGRDDNEQFF. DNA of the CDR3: TGCGCCAGCTCTGTAGGGCGCGGGCGGGACGACAATGAGCAGTTCTTC.

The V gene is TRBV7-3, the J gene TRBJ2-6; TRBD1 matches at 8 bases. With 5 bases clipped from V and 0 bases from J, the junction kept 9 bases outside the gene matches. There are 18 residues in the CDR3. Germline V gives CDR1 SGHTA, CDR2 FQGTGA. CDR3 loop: CASSPGDRFSSGANVLTF. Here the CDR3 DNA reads TGTGCCAGCAGCCCCGGGGACAGGTTCTCCTCTGGGGCCAACGTCCTGACTTTC.

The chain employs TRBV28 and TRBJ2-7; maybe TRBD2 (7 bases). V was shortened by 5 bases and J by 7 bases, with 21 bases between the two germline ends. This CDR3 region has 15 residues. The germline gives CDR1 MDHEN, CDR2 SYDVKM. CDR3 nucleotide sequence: TGTGCCAGCAGTAAGGGGGGGTTAGAGGTCGGAGAGCAGTACTTC. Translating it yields CASSKGGLEVGEQYF.

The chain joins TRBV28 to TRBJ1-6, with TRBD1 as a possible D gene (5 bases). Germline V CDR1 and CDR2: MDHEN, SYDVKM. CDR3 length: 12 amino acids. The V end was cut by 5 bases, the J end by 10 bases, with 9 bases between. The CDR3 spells CASSGHLSPLHF. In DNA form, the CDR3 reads TGTGCCAGCAGTGGACACCTATCACCCCTCCACTTT.

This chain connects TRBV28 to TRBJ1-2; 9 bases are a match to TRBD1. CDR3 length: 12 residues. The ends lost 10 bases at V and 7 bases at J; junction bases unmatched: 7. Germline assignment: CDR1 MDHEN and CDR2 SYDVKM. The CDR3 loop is CATVDRGVGYTF. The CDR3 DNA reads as TGTGCCACCGTGGACAGGGGAGTTGGCTACACCTTC.

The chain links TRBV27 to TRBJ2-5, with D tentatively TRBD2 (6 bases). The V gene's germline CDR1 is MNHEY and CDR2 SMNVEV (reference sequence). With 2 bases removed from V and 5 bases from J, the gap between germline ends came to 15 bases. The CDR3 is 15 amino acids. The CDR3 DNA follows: TGTGCCAGCAGTTTAAGTTCAGGGAGGTGGGAGACCCAGTACTTC. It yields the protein CASSLSSGRWETQYF.

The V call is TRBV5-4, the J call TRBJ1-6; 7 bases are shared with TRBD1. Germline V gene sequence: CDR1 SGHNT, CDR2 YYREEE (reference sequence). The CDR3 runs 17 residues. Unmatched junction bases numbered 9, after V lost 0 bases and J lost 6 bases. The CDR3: CASSLAETHRGNSPLHF. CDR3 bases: TGTGCCAGCAGCTTGGCCGAAACACACAGGGGTAATTCACCCCTCCACTTT.

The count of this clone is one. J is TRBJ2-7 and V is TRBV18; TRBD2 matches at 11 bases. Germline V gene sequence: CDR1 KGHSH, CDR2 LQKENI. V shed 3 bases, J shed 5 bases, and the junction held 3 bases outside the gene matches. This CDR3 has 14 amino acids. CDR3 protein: CASSPGTSGNEQYF. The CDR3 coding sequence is TGTGCCAGCTCACCCGGGACTAGCGGAAACGAGCAGTACTTC.

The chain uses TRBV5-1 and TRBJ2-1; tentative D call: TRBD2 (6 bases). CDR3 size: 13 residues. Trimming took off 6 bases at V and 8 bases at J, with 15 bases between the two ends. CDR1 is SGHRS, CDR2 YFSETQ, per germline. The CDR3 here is CASTLGGMDEQFF. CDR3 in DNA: TGCGCCAGCACGCTCGGGGGTATGGATGAGCAGTTCTTC.

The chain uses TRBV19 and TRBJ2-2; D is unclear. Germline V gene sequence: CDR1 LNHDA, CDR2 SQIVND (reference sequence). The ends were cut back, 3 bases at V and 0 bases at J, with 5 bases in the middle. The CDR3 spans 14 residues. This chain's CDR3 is CASSIQSNTGELFF. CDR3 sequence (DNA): TGTGCCAGTAGTATCCAGTCGAACACCGGGGAGCTGTTTTTT. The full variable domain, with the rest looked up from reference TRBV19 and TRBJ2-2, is DGGITQSPKYLFRKEGQNVTLSCEQNLNHDAMYWYRQDPGQGLRLIYYSQIVNDFQKGDIAEGYSVSREKKESFPLTVTSAQKNPTAFYLCASSIQSNTGELFFGEGSRLTVL.

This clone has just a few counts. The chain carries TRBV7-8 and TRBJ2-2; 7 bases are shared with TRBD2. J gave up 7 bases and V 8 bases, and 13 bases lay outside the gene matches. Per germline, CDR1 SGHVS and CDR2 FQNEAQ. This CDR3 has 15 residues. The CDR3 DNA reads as TGTGCCAGCCCCCGACCAGGGACTACAAACGGGGAGCTGTTTTTT. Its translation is CASPRPGTTNGELFF.

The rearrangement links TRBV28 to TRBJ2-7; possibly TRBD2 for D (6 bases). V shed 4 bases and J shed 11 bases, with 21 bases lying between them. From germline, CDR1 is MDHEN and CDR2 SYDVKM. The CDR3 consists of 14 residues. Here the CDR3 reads CASSSNGELATEYF. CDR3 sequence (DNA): TGTGCCAGCAGTTCAAACGGAGAGCTAGCGACTGAGTACTTC.

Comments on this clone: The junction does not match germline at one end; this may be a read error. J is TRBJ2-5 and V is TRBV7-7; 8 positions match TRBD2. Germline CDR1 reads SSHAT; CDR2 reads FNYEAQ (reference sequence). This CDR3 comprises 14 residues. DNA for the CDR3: TGTGCTAGCAGCTCCGGGGGGGTGGTGGAGACCCAGTACTTC. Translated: CASSSGGVVETQYF. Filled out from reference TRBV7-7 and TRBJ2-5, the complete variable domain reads GAGVSQSPRYKVTKRGQDVTLRCDPISSHATLYWYQQALGQGPEFLTYFNYEAQPDKSGLPSDRFSAERPEGSISTLTIQRTEQRDSAMYRCASSSGGVVETQYFGPGTRLLVL.

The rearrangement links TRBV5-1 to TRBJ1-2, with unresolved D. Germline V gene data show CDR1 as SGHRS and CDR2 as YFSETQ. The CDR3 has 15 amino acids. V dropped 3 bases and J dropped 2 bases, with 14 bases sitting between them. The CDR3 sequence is CASSYTSVTNYGYTF. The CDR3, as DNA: TGCGCCAGCAGCTATACTAGTGTGACGAACTATGGCTACACCTTC.

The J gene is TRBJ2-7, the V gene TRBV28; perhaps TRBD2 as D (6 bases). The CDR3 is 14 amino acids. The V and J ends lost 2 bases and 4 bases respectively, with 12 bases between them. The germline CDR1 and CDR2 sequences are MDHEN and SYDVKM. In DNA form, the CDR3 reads TGTGCCAGCAGTTTAGGACTATCCCCATACGAGCAGTACTTC. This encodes CASSLGLSPYEQYF.

The chain's CDR3 is CASSFARDRVSPLHF. The CDR3 bases are TGTGCCAGCAGCTTCGCTCGGGACAGGGTTTCACCCCTCCACTTT. This rearrangement joins TRBV11-2 to TRBJ1-6, with TRBD1 matching 9 bases. Losses at the gene ends were 3 bases for V and 9 bases for J; bases not matched to a gene: 6. The CDR3 sequence is 15 residues long. Germline loops: CDR1 SGHAT, CDR2 FQNNGV.

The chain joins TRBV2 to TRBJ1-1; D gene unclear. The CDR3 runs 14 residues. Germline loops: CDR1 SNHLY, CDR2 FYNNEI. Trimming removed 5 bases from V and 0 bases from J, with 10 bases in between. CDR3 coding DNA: TGTGCCAGCAGTCCCCGCAGTATGAACACTGAAGCTTTCTTT. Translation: CASSPRSMNTEAFF.

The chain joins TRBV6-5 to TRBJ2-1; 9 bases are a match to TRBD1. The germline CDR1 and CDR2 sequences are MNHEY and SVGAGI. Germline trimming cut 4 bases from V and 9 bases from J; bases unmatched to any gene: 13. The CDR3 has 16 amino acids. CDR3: CASSSIYGTGPGEQFF. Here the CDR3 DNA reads TGTGCCAGCAGTTCCATTTATGGGACAGGGCCGGGTGAGCAGTTCTTC.